Below, 31 T cell receptor beta chains from the same sample are listed, as sequenced in a study of technical replicates of blood from a handful of donors. Measured with immunoSEQ multiplex PCR; TCRdb has only the in-frame clones, and not every one. The data contain 70,000 to 80,000 clones, approximately 92% of them singletons. The material sequenced was T cells isolated from PBMCs. Every receptor here comes from a human donor in good health.

The CDR3 nucleotides read TGTGCCTGGAGTTGGGCGGGTGAAGGGGAGACCCAGTACTTC. Translated, it gives CAWSWAGEGETQYF. This rearrangement joins TRBV30 to TRBJ2-5; D may be TRBD2 (5 bases). This CDR3 is built from 14 residues. Germline V gene data show CDR1 as GTSNPN and CDR2 as SVGIG (reference sequence). V was trimmed by 2 bases and J by 5 bases, leaving 15 bases between them.

The chain joins TRBV6-1 to TRBJ1-1; possible D gene TRBD1, 6 bases. CDR1 and CDR2 (germline): MNHNS, SASEGT. The CDR3 is 14 residues long. Trimming took off 6 bases at V and 1 base at J, with 12 bases between the two ends. The CDR3, as DNA: TGTGCCAGCAGCCAGACAGGAGAGAACACTGAAGCTTTCTTT. It is translated as CASSQTGENTEAFF.

The rearrangement uses TRBV4-2 and TRBJ1-2; 10 nucleotides match TRBD1. CDR1 LGHNA and CDR2 YNFKEQ come from the germline V gene. The V gene end was trimmed by 4 bases and the J gene end by 5 bases; junction bases not matched to a gene: 10. The CDR3 contains 16 residues. The chain's CDR3 is CASSPLSGQGSYGYTF. Written as DNA, the CDR3 is TGTGCCAGCAGCCCGTTGTCGGGACAGGGGTCTTATGGCTACACCTTC.

This sequence joins TRBV7-6 and TRBJ2-5, with 8 bases fitting TRBD2. J lost 1 base, V lost 4 bases, and 5 bases had no gene match. The germline gives CDR1 SGHVS, CDR2 FNYEAQ. The CDR3 extends over 15 amino acids. Written as DNA, the CDR3 is TGTGCCAGCAGCTCAATACTAGCGGTCCAAGAGACCCAGTACTTC. The encoded protein is CASSSILAVQETQYF.

This chain links TRBV11-2 with TRBJ1-5; D might be TRBD1 (6 bases). This CDR3 comprises 15 residues. V lost 3 bases, J lost 0 bases, and 9 bases lay in between. Germline V gives CDR1 SGHAT, CDR2 FQNNGV. Here the CDR3 reads CASSFSGVSNQPQHF. CDR3 bases: TGTGCCAGCAGCTTTTCAGGGGTTAGCAATCAGCCCCAGCATTTT.

This chain uses TRBV27 with TRBJ1-2, with a possible D match to TRBD1 (6 bases). CDR1 is MNHEY, CDR2 SMNVEV, per germline (reference sequence). The ends were cut back, 3 bases at V and 3 bases at J, with 23 bases in the middle. This CDR3 is built from 18 residues. CDR3 in amino acids: CASSFHWPGTRGDYGYTF. For the CDR3, the DNA is TGTGCCAGCAGTTTCCACTGGCCCGGGACACGCGGCGACTATGGCTACACCTTC.

This clone was picked up one time. The chain combines TRBV11-1 with TRBJ2-1, with D hard to call. The V and J ends lost 5 bases and 0 bases respectively, with 11 bases between them. The CDR3 is made up of 15 amino acids. CDR1 is SGHAT, CDR2 FQDESV, per germline (reference sequence). The CDR3 sequence is CASSLGPSSYNEQFF. In DNA form, the CDR3 reads TGTGCCAGCAGCCTCGGTCCGAGCTCCTACAATGAGCAGTTCTTC.

The chain carries TRBV29-1 and TRBJ2-3; a possible D gene is TRBD1 (5 bases). Germline values: CDR1 SQVTM, CDR2 ANQGSEA. This CDR3 has 13 amino acids. The ends were cut back, 3 bases at V and 3 bases at J, with 10 bases in the middle. The CDR3 DNA is TGCAGCGTTGAGGTTACAGGAACAGATACGCAGTATTTT. This encodes CSVEVTGTDTQYF.

This clone was recorded once. The chain carries TRBV15 and TRBJ2-1; 7 nucleotides agree with TRBD2. V shed 6 bases and J 0 bases; nucleotides not matched to a gene: 5. The CDR3 runs 15 residues. CDR1 is LNHNV and CDR2 is YYDKDF in the germline V gene (reference sequence). The CDR3 spells CATSGQRGSYNEQFF. The CDR3 DNA follows: TGTGCCACCAGTGGTCAGCGGGGCTCCTACAATGAGCAGTTCTTC. Drawing the rest from reference TRBV15 and TRBJ2-1, the complete variable domain is DAMVIQNPRYQVTQFGKPVTLSCSQTLNHNVMYWYQQKSSQAPKLLFHYYDKDFNNEADTPDNFQSRRPNTSFCFLDIRSPGLGDTAMYLCATSGQRGSYNEQFFGPGTRLTVL.

The chain links TRBV6-6 to TRBJ1-5; D gene uncertain. Trimming pared 8 bases from V and 4 bases from J, leaving 15 bases between. Germline CDR1 is MNHNY and CDR2 is SVGAGI (reference sequence). The CDR3 is 14 residues long. The CDR3 reads CASSNDGVNQPQHF. The CDR3 DNA reads as TGTGCCAGCTCTAACGACGGAGTTAATCAGCCCCAGCATTTT.

The genes are TRBV28 and TRBJ2-7; 15 bases fit TRBD2. V dropped 6 bases and J dropped 2; count of bases not matched to a gene: 8. Looked up from germline, CDR1 is MDHEN and CDR2 is SYDVKM. The CDR3 spans 17 residues. DNA of the CDR3: TGTGCCAGCAGCACAACCTGGACTAGCGGGAGGGCCTACGAGCAGTACTTC. Encoded protein: CASSTTWTSGRAYEQYF. The whole variable domain, filled in from reference TRBV28 and TRBJ2-7, reads DVKVTQSSRYLVKRTGEKVFLECVQDMDHENMFWYRQDPGLGLRLIYFSYDVKMKEKGDIPEGYSVSREKKERFSLILESASTNQTSMYLCASSTTWTSGRAYEQYFGPGTRLTVT.

This chain uses TRBV27 with TRBJ2-1, with D tentatively TRBD2 (5 bases). Germline loops: CDR1 MNHEY, CDR2 SMNVEV (reference sequence). Trimming shortened V by 5 bases and J by 7 bases, and 9 bases separated the two germline ends. The CDR3 length is 12 residues. The CDR3 protein is CASSPGLNEQFF. The CDR3 coding sequence is TGTGCCAGCAGTCCAGGACTGAATGAGCAGTTCTTC.

The chain links TRBV11-1 to TRBJ1-1, with unresolved D. With 1 base removed from V and 0 bases from J, the gap between germline ends came to 9 bases. Germline V gives CDR1 SGHAT, CDR2 FQDESV (reference sequence). There are 15 residues in the CDR3. The CDR3 DNA is TGTGCCAGCAGCTTAGAAGCAGACATGAACACTGAAGCTTTCTTT. It translates to CASSLEADMNTEAFF.

This chain links TRBV2 with TRBJ1-5; no clear D. The length of the CDR3 is 14 residues. CDR1 is SNHLY, CDR2 FYNNEI, per germline. V lost 6 bases, J lost 0 bases, and 9 bases lay in between. The CDR3 reads CASSLLASNQPQHF. CDR3 DNA: TGTGCCAGCAGCCTGTTAGCTAGCAATCAGCCCCAGCATTTT.

The CDR3 here is CASSQLAVNTGELFF. In DNA form, the CDR3 reads TGCGCCAGCAGCCAACTAGCGGTGAACACCGGGGAGCTGTTTTTT. V is TRBV5-1 and J is TRBJ2-2, with 8 nucleotides matching TRBD2. The ends lost 4 bases at V and 1 base at J; junction bases unmatched: 3. The V gene's germline CDR1 is SGHRS and CDR2 YFSETQ. The CDR3 is 15 amino acids.

This chain uses TRBV7-9 with TRBJ2-1; 7 bases line up with TRBD2. Germline V gene data show CDR1 as SEHNR and CDR2 as FQNEAQ (reference sequence). V shed 1 base and J 6 bases; nucleotides not matched to a gene: 3. The CDR3 loop spans 14 amino acids. CDR3 loop: CASSLGGGSNEQFF. The CDR3 nucleotides are TGTGCCAGCAGCTTAGGGGGGGGTAGCAATGAGCAGTTCTTC.

The V and J genes are TRBV6-5 and TRBJ2-7, with D tentatively TRBD1 (8 bases). Germline assignment: CDR1 MNHEY and CDR2 SVGAGI. The CDR3 consists of 14 residues. Trimming removed 2 bases from V and 6 bases from J, with 14 bases in between. CDR3 nucleotide sequence: TGTGCCAGCAGTTACCCGACAGGGGAGGGCGAGCAGTACTTC. Protein product: CASSYPTGEGEQYF.

The chain couples TRBV6-5 to TRBJ1-5, with TRBD1 matching over 8 bases. The CDR3 has 15 residues. CDR1 MNHEY and CDR2 SVGAGI come from the germline V gene. V lost 2 bases, J lost 9 bases, and 9 bases stayed unmatched. CDR3 sequence reads: CASSYKAGGAGPQHF. For the CDR3, the DNA is TGTGCCAGCAGTTACAAGGCAGGGGGCGCGGGGCCCCAGCATTTT.

The CDR3 protein is CASILGARTEAFF. CDR3 bases: TGTGCCAGCATCCTGGGAGCTCGTACTGAAGCTTTCTTT. The rearrangement links TRBV25-1 to TRBJ1-1; D is undetermined. Trimming took off 7 bases at V and 5 bases at J, with 14 bases between the two ends. The CDR3 loop spans 13 amino acids. Germline V lookup: CDR1 MGHDK, CDR2 SYGVNS. The full variable domain, in which reference TRBV25-1 and TRBJ1-1 provide the parts outside the CDR3, is EADIYQTPRYLVIGTGKKITLECSQTMGHDKMYWYQQDPGMELHLIHYSYGVNSTEKGDLSSESTVSRIRTEHFPLTLESARPSHTSQYLCASILGARTEAFFGQGTRLTVV.

This chain uses TRBV6-1 with TRBJ1-5; D uncertain. This CDR3 contains 13 residues. Trimming took off 4 bases at V and 0 bases at J, with 4 bases between the two ends. Per the germline V gene, CDR1 is MNHNS and CDR2 is SASEGT. The CDR3, as DNA: TGTGCCAGCAGTGTGTATAGCAATCAGCCCCAGCATTTT. Translation gives CASSVYSNQPQHF.

As regards this clone: An end of the junction differs from the germline gene, which may be a read error. V and J are TRBV7-9 and TRBJ2-7; 15 bases line up with TRBD2. This CDR3 comprises 14 residues. The germline V gene encodes CDR1 SEHNR and CDR2 FQNEAQ (reference sequence). The CDR3 nucleotides read TGTGCCAGCAGCTCGGGACTAGCGGGAGGCCGTGCAGTCTTC. This translates into CASSSGLAGGRAVF.

The chain recombines TRBV28 with TRBJ2-1; possible D gene TRBD1, 5 bases. Germline loops: CDR1 MDHEN, CDR2 SYDVKM. V was clipped by 5 bases and J by 3 bases, with 8 bases between them. This CDR3 comprises 13 residues. CDR3 bases: TGTGCCAGCAGTCGGACAAACTACAATGAGCAGTTCTTC. Encoded protein: CASSRTNYNEQFF.

The count of this clone is one. The genes are TRBV27 and TRBJ1-4, with D uncertain. The CDR3 runs 15 residues. Looked up from germline, CDR1 is MNHEY and CDR2 is SMNVEV (reference sequence). V was trimmed by 4 bases and J by 3 bases, leaving 12 bases between them. CDR3 DNA sequence: TGTGCCAGCAGTTCAAACGGACTTGCTAATGAAAAACTGTTTTTT. As protein: CASSSNGLANEKLFF.

This chain links TRBV29-1 with TRBJ2-7; D uncertain. The germline gives CDR1 SQVTM, CDR2 ANQGSEA. The CDR3 covers 13 residues. Trimming took off 0 bases at V and 2 bases at J, with 8 bases between the two ends. The DNA for the CDR3 is TGCAGCGTTGAAGATCACACGACCTACGAGCAGTACTTC. It is translated as CSVEDHTTYEQYF.

DNA of the CDR3: TGTGCCAGCAGCCCCTCTGGTGGACTCAAGGGCCCAGATACGCAGTATTTT. Encoded protein: CASSPSGGLKGPDTQYF. The chain is built from TRBV9 and TRBJ2-3; the D gene is possibly TRBD2 (5 bases). Trimming cost V 4 bases and J 4 bases, with 22 bases left between them. CDR3 length: 17 residues. Germline V gene sequence: CDR1 SGDLS, CDR2 YYNGEE.

The V and J genes are TRBV7-3 and TRBJ1-2; TRBD1 aligns across 8 bases. J lost 6 bases, V lost 6 bases, and 15 bases had no gene match. The CDR3 has 16 residues. The germline V gene encodes CDR1 SGHTA and CDR2 FQGTGA. CDR3 in amino acids: CASRFILEQGGDGYTF. DNA for the CDR3: TGTGCCAGCAGATTCATCCTTGAACAGGGGGGGGATGGCTACACCTTC.

V usage is TRBV19 and J usage is TRBJ2-7, with 8 bases fitting TRBD2. Germline trimming cut 3 bases from V and 3 bases from J; bases unmatched to any gene: 4. CDR3 length equals 14 residues. The V gene's germline CDR1 is LNHDA and CDR2 SQIVND (reference sequence). DNA of the CDR3: TGTGCCAGTAGTATTAGCGGGACGAACTACGAGCAGTACTTC. The encoded protein is CASSISGTNYEQYF.

V is TRBV28 and J is TRBJ2-1; possibly TRBD2 for D (5 bases). The germline V gene has CDR1 MDHEN and CDR2 SYDVKM. Trimming took off 9 bases at V and 4 bases at J, with 13 bases between the two ends. This CDR3 spans 13 amino acids. This CDR3 is CASRGFSYNEQFF. CDR3 coding DNA: TGTGCCAGTCGAGGGTTTTCATACAATGAGCAGTTCTTC.

The rearrangement uses TRBV18 and TRBJ1-1; TRBD1 agrees at 8 bases. This CDR3 contains 15 residues. The germline CDR1 and CDR2 sequences are KGHSH and LQKENI. J was trimmed by 4 bases and V by 2 bases; bases with no gene match: 6. CDR3 sequence (DNA): TGTGCCAGCTCACCAAGACAGGGGTCGGGCACTGAAGCTTTCTTT. Translated: CASSPRQGSGTEAFF.

The chain employs TRBV29-1 and TRBJ2-7; D perhaps matches TRBD1 (5 bases). This CDR3 is built from 13 residues. Trimming stripped 4 bases from V and 4 bases from J, with 14 bases between. CDR1 SQVTM and CDR2 ANQGSEA come from the germline V gene. CDR3 DNA sequence: TGCAGCGTTGTACAGGCGAGTAGGTACGAGCAGTACTTC. Its translation is CSVVQASRYEQYF.

This clone was seen just once. The chain combines TRBV28 with TRBJ1-4; a possible D gene is TRBD1 (6 bases). V lost 5 bases, J lost 6 bases, and 19 bases lay in between. The CDR3 has 16 residues. Germline lookup yields CDR1 MDHEN and CDR2 SYDVKM. The CDR3 DNA follows: TGTGCCAGCAGTATACTCCCGCGGGGGCGCGATGAAAAACTGTTTTTT. This encodes CASSILPRGRDEKLFF.